This TCR beta chain was sequenced for a study of neurological immune-mediated disorders. Findings and caveats of the study: No expanded-clone CDR3 amino acid sequence recurred across subjects, suggesting private TCR-beta repertoires. Healthy controls had more TCR clonal expansion than multiple sclerosis, which showed the least, whereas HTLV-1-associated myelopathy showed the most.

The V end lost 0 bases, the J end lost 6 bases, and 14 bases lay between the germline ends. The germline CDR1 and CDR2 sequences are SGHTA and FQGTGA. This CDR3 has 15 residues. Over 180 million TCR-beta sequences (from 15-18 subjects) were yielded by each sequencing run. A single record per CDR3 protein comes from TCRdb applying MiXCR to the 5' RACE reads. The top ten clones hold 2.5% to 3% of a sample with approximately 100,000 distinct CDR3 sequences, under 4.5% of them seen once. This clonotype was picked up many times. Its antigen is as yet unknown. The study built unsorted libraries from 2 million PBMCs kept at -80 C.

The sample was PBMCs. This clonotype was sampled from a woman in her forties or fifties with multiple sclerosis. This chain joins TRBV7-3 and TRBJ1-1, with D uncertain. The CDR3 bases are TGTGCCAGCAGCTTAACCTATGATCGTTCCGCTGAAGCTTTCTTT. Translating it yields CASSLTYDRSAEAFF. The variable domain in full, with the rest retrieved from reference TRBV7-3 and TRBJ1-1, is GAGVSQTPSNKVTEKGKYVELRCDPISGHTALYWYRQSLGQGPEFLIYFQGTGAADDSGLPNDRFFAVRPEGSVSTLKIQRTERGDSAVYLCASSLTYDRSAEAFFGQGTRLTVV.